The subject of this entry is one T cell receptor beta chain. Germline loops: CDR1 MDHEN, CDR2 SYDVKM. The CDR3 is made up of 14 amino acids. The V gene end was trimmed by 5 bases and the J gene end by 4 bases; junction bases not matched to a gene: 7. The data derive from a study of cytotoxic CD8 clonotypes in ibrutinib-treated CLL. Study at large: With a range of 6 to 36, the median treatment time before response samples were taken was eleven to twelve months.

TCRdb's copy holds only in-frame clones and misses some; the assay was immunoSEQ multiplex PCR. Of about 20,000 clones listed, approximately 72% are singletons. This sample comprised PBMCs, obtained before ibrutinib treatment. This TCR was recovered from a human donor with chronic lymphocytic leukemia. The chain couples TRBV28 to TRBJ2-5; TRBD1 agrees at 7 bases. CDR3 protein: CASSQTGAIETQYF. CDR3 DNA: TGTGCCAGCAGTCAAACAGGGGCTATAGAGACCCAGTACTTC.